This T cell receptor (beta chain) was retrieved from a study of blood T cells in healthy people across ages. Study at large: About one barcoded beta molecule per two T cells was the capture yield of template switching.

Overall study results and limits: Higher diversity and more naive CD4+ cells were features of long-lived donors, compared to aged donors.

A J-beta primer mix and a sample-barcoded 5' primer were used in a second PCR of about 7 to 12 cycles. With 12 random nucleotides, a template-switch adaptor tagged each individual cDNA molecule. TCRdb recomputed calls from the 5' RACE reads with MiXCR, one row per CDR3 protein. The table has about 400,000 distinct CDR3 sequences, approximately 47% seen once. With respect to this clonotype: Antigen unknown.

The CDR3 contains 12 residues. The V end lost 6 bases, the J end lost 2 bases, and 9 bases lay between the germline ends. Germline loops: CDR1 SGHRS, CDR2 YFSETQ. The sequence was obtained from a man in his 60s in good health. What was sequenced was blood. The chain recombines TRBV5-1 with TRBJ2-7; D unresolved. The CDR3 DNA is TGCGCCAGCATGCGAGATACCTACGAGCAGTACTTC. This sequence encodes CASMRDTYEQYF.